The clone carrying this T cell receptor (beta chain) was seen repeatedly, ten times or more. This specimen belongs to a study of CD8 T cells in ankylosing spondylitis. Germline V gene data show CDR1 as SEHNR and CDR2 as FQNEAQ (reference sequence). The CDR3 consists of 15 residues. The V gene end was trimmed by 2 bases and the J gene end by 8 bases; junction bases not matched to a gene: 8. From the 5' RACE reads, TCRdb called clonotypes with MiXCR, one entry per CDR3 protein. The data show some 130,000 distinct CDR3 sequences, with roughly a tenth seen just once and more than 3% held by the top ten. The V and J genes are TRBV7-9 and TRBJ2-1; TRBD2 aligns across 8 bases. The source material was blood, either unsorted or a sorted T cell fraction (not recorded which). The source of this sequence is a male donor with ankylosing spondylitis or in good health (not recorded which). The CDR3 DNA follows: TGTGCCAGCAGCTTATTAGCGGGAACGAGGTATGAGCAGTTCTTC. It specifies CASSLLAGTRYEQFF.